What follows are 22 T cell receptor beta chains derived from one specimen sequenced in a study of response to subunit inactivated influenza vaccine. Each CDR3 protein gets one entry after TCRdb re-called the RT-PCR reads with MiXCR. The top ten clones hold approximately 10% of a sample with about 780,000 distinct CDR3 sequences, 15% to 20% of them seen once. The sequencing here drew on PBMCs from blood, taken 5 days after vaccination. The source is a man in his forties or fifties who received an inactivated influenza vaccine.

The CDR3 DNA reads TGTGCCAGCAGTTCAGTGGATGAAAAACTGTTTTTT. Translated, it gives CASSSVDEKLFF. The chain links TRBV6-2 or TRBV6-3 to TRBJ1-4, with D unresolved. Germline lookup yields CDR1 MNHEY and CDR2 SVGEGT. The CDR3 is 12 amino acids. V was pared by 4 bases and J by 6 bases, with 6 bases between.

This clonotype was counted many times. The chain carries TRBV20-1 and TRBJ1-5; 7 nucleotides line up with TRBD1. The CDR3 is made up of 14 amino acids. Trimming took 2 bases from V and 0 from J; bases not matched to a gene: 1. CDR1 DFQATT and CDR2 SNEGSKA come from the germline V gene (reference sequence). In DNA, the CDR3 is TGCAGTGCTAGACGACAGGGTAGCAATCAGCCCCAGCATTTT. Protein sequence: CSARRQGSNQPQHF.

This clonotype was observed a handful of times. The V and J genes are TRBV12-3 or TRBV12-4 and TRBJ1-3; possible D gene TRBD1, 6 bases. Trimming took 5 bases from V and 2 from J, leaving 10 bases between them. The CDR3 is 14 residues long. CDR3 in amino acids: CASSPGTTGNTIYF. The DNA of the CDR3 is TGTGCCAGCAGTCCCGGGACAACTGGAAACACCATATATTTT.

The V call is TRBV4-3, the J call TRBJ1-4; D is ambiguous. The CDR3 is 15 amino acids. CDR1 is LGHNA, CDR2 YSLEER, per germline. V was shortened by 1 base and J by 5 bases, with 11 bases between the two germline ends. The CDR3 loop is CASSQASKGNEKLFF. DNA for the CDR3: TGCGCCAGCAGCCAAGCGTCGAAAGGGAATGAAAAACTGTTTTTT.

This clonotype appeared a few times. The CDR3 sequence: CSVEDHKGAFF. The CDR3 DNA sequence: TGCAGCGTTGAAGATCATAAGGGAGCTTTCTTT. The chain combines TRBV29-1 with TRBJ1-1; no clear D gene. This CDR3 spans 11 amino acids. V shed 0 bases and J shed 10 bases, with 9 bases lying between them. CDR1 is SQVTM and CDR2 is ANQGSEA in the germline V gene.

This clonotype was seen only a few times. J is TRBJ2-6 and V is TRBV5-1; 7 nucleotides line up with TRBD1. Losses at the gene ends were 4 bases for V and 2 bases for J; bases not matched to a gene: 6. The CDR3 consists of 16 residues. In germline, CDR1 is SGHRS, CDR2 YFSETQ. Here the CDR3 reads CASSPITGAGANVLTF. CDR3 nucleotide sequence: TGCGCCAGCAGCCCCATTACAGGGGCTGGGGCCAACGTCCTGACTTTC.

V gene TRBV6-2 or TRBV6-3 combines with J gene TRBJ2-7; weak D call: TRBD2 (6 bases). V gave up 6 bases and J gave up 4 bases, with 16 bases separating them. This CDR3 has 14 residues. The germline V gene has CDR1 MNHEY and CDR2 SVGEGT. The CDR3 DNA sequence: TGTGCCAGCAGGCCCGGGACGGGAGTTTACGAGCAGTACTTC. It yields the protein CASRPGTGVYEQYF.

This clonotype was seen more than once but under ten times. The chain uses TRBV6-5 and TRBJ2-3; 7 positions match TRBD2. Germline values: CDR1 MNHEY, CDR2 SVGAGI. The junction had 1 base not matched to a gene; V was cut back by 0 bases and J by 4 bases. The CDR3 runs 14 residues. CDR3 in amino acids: CASSYSGRADTQYF. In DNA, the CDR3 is TGTGCCAGCAGTTACTCAGGGAGGGCAGATACGCAGTATTTT.

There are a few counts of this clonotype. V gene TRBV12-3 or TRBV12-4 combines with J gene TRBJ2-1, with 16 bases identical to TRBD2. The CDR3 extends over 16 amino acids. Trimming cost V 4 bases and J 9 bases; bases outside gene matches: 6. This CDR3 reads CASSSGLAGGPGEQFF. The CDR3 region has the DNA TGTGCCAGCAGTTCGGGACTAGCGGGGGGGCCGGGTGAGCAGTTCTTC.

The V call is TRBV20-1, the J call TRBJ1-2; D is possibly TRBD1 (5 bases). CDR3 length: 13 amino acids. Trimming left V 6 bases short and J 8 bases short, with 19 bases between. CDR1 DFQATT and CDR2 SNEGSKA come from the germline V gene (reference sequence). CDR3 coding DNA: TGCAGTGCGATACCGGGGGGTTTTGGCGGCTACACCTTC. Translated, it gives CSAIPGGFGGYTF.

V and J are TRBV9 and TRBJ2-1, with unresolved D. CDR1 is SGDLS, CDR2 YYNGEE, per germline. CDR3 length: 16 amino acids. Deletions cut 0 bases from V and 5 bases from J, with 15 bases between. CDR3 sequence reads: CASSVGAPDLHNEQFF. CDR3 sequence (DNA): TGTGCCAGCAGCGTAGGCGCCCCAGACCTACACAATGAGCAGTTCTTC.

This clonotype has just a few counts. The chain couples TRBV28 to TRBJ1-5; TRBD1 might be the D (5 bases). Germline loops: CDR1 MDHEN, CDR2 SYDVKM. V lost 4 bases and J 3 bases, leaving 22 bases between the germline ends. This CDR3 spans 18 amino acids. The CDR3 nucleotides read TGTGCCAGCAGTTCGCATCCGGACATTTTCTCCACCAATCAGCCCCAGCATTTT. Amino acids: CASSSHPDIFSTNQPQHF.

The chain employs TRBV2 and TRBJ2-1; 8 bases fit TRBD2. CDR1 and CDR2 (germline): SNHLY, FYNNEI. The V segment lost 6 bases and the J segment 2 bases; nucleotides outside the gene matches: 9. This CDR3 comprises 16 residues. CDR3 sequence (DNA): TGTGCCAGCAGGTCCGGGGGGGCCAGGGCCTACAATGAGCAGTTCTTC. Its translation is CASRSGGARAYNEQFF.

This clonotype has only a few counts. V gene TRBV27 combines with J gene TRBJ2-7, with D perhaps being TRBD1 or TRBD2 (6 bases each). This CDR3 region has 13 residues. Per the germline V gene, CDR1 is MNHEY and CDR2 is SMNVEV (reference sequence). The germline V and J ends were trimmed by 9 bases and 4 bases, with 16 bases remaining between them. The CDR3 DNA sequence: TGTGCCAGTGGAGGGGGAAGGGGTTACGAGCAGTACTTC. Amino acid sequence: CASGGGRGYEQYF.

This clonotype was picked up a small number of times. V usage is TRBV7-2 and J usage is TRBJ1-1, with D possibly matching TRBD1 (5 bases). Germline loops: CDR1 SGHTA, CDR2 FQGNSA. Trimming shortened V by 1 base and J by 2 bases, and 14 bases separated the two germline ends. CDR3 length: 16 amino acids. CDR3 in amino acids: CASSLVYQGGNTEAFF. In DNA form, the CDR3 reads TGTGCCAGCAGCTTAGTTTATCAGGGCGGTAACACTGAAGCTTTCTTT.

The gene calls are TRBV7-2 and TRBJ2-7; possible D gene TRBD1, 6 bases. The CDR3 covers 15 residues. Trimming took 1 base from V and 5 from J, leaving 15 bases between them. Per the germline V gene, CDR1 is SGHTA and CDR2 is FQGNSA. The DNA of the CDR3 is TGTGCCAGCAGCTTAGGCGTTACAGGGCCCAACGAGCAGTACTTC. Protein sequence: CASSLGVTGPNEQYF. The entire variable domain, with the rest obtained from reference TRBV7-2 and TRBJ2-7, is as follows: GAGVSQSPSNKVTEKGKDVELRCDPISGHTALYWYRQSLGQGLEFLIYFQGNSAPDKSGLPSDRFSAERTGGSVSTLTIQRTQQEDSAVYLCASSLGVTGPNEQYFGPGTRLTVT.

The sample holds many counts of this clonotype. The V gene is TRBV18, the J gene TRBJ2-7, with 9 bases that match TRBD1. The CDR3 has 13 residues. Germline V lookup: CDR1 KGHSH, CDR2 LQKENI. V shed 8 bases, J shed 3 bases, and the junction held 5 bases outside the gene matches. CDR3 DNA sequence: TGTGCCAGCAGCCGGGACAGGGTCTACGAGCAGTACTTC. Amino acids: CASSRDRVYEQYF.

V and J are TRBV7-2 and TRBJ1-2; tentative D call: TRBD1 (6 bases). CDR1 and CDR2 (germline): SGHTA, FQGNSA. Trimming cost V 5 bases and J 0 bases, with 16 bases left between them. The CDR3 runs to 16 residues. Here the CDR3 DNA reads TGTGCCAGCAGCAGGCTGCAGGGGATTCCTAACTATGGCTACACCTTC. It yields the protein CASSRLQGIPNYGYTF.

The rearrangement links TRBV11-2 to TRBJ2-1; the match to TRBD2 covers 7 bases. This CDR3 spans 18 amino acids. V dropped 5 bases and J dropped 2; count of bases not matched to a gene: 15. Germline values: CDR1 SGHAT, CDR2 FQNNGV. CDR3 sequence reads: CASSLIWGGLAAYNEQFF. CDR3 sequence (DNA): TGTGCCAGCAGCCTTATATGGGGAGGGCTAGCGGCCTACAATGAGCAGTTCTTC.

In DNA, the CDR3 is TGTGCCAGCAGCCCCCAGGGTGTTGGGACCCAGTACTTC. It translates to CASSPQGVGTQYF. The chain links TRBV7-6 to TRBJ2-5; a possible D gene is TRBD1 (5 bases). Trimming removed 5 bases at V and 7 bases at J, with 14 bases between. This CDR3 has 13 residues. The germline CDR1 and CDR2 sequences are SGHVS and FNYEAQ. The whole variable domain, filled in from reference TRBV7-6 and TRBJ2-5, reads GAGVSQSPRYKVTKRGQDVALRCDPISGHVSLYWYRQALGQGPEFLTYFNYEAQQDKSGLPNDRFSAERPEGSISTLTIQRTEQRDSAMYRCASSPQGVGTQYFGPGTRLLVL.

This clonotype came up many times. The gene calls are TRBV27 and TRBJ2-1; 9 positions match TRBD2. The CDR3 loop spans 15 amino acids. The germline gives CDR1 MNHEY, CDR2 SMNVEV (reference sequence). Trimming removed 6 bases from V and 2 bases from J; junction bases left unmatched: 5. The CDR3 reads CASSLSGSTYNEQFF. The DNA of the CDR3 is TGTGCCAGCAGCCTTAGCGGGAGCACCTACAATGAGCAGTTCTTC.

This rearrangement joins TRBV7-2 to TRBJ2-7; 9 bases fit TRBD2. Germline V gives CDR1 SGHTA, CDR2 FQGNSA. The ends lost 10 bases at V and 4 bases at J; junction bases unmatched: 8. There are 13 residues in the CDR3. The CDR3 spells CATPASGRYEQYF. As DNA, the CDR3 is TGTGCCACCCCGGCCAGCGGGAGGTACGAGCAGTACTTC.